This TCR beta chain originates from a study of OX40 agonist ivuxolimab in advanced cancers. Regarding the study in general: Ivuxolimab was a fully human IgG2 agonistic monoclonal antibody targeting the costimulatory receptor OX40 (CD134). Prior anti-PD-1, anti-PD-L1 or anti-CTLA-4 therapy was permitted, and roughly two fifths of dose-escalation patients had received checkpoint inhibitors. In the dose-escalation cohort, 82.7% of patients were male, and the mean age was approximately 60 years, with a range of roughly 20 to 85. The point of sequencing TCRbeta in the periphery was to test whether ivuxolimab changed TCR sequence diversity and drove clonal T-cell expansion. The monotherapy dose-escalation portion (N of about 50 patients) of the phase I ivuxolimab trial is reported in the paper. Intravenous ivuxolimab was administered to patients every 2 weeks at six dose levels: 0.01, 0.1, 0.3, 1.5, 3 and 10 mg/kg. Three dose-escalation patients achieved partial responses, one with hepatocellular carcinoma and two with cutaneous melanoma. Of the roughly 52 patients in dose escalation, around 19 had hepatocellular carcinoma, around 15 had melanoma, 9 had renal cell carcinoma and 9 had head and neck cancer. Study-wide findings and limitations: The antigen specificity of the peripheral T cells that underwent clonal expansion was not determined. After ivuxolimab, CD8+ T cells had more expanded clones than CD4+ T cells on average. Partial responders in the 0.1-3.0 mg/kg groups had among the lowest normalized peripheral clonal expansion, especially among CD8+ T cells. Low levels of normalized T-cell clonal expansion were also seen in some nonresponding patients. At doses of 0.1 to 3.0 mg/kg, clonal expansion of both CD4+ and CD8+ T cells in blood was seen between baseline and week 6.

This clone was seen a single time. The antigen this receptor binds is unknown. The input lacks base qualities; no much larger clone sits a single base away. The trial excluded patients who had a history of autoimmune disease or were on systemic immunosuppression. Peripheral blood for TCR sequencing was collected from all dose cohorts at baseline, on cycle 4 day 1, and on cycle 7 day 1. Samples came from an open-label, multicenter, first-in-human phase I dose-escalation trial of ivuxolimab. Adults with locally advanced or metastatic melanoma, renal cell, hepatocellular, or head and neck squamous cell carcinoma were enrolled in the trial. CD4+ and CD8+ T cells were sorted separately from peripheral blood before TCR sequencing. V is pruned by 0 bases and J by 6 bases, leaving 5 bases of the junction without a gene match. CDR1 and CDR2, looked up from the germline V gene, are SGHNT and YENEEA. The CDR3 numbers 17 residues from cysteine through phenylalanine. Of the read, only the CDR3 DNA is kept; its 51 bases are in frame from base 1.

Genomic DNA was extracted from sorted cells for sequencing of the TCRbeta CDR3 region. The immunoSEQ Assay was used for sequencing of TCRbeta CDR3 regions. Here the immuneACCESS table is served through TCRdb, limited to in-frame sequences with V and J called. Missing clones are a known gap in these copies; in checked studies unresolved V genes cover under half, and the rest lacks a known reason. The sample profile shows about 79,000 clones; roughly 90% of them were found once. The leading ten clones occupy 0.5% to 0.6% of the sample. This material consisted of CD4+ or CD8+ T cells sorted from blood, taken in a trial of the OX40 agonist ivuxolimab. The TCR sequence derives from an adult with an advanced solid tumor such as melanoma, head and neck, liver or kidney cancer. Here the chain combines TRBV11-3 and TRBJ2-1; TRBD2 fits 13 bases in the junction. The nucleotide sequence reads as follows: TGTGCCAGCAGCTTAGATCGCAGGACTAGCGGGAGCAATGAGCAGTTCTTC. This sequence encodes CASSLDRRTSGSNEQFF.